The rows below give T cell receptor beta chains drawn from one sample of a study of blood T cells in healthy people across ages. One entry per CDR3 protein results from TCRdb running MiXCR on the 5' RACE reads. This table has hundreds of thousands of distinct CDR3 sequences, 25% to 30% appearing once. The sequenced sample was blood. These receptors were obtained from a woman older than 75 in good health. Each CDR3 is given with its conserved first and last residue. A D gene is named only where the DNA matches it firmly. Clone size is stated in some rows and not others, as once, few, many or a class when expanded.

-,TRBJ2-5,-,TRBV7-9,TGTGCCAGCAGCCCTCTGGTTGAGCAGTACTTC,CASSPLVEQYF
-,TRBJ2-7,many,TRBV7-8,TGTGCCAGCAGCCCAGATCTCGGGGGACTCAACGAGCAGTACTTC,CASSPDLGGLNEQYF
-,TRBJ2-1,many,TRBV9,TGTGCCAGCAGCGTAGGACAGCTCCCCAACTACAATGAGCAGTTCTTC,CASSVGQLPNYNEQFF
TRBD2,TRBJ2-7,many,TRBV5-6,TGTGCCAGCAGCTCTGTCCCGGGACTAGCGGGGAACTCCTACGAGCAGTACTTC,CASSSVPGLAGNSYEQYF
-,TRBJ2-3,few,TRBV5-1,TGCGCCAGCAGCTTGAGGCCCACAGATGCGCAGTATTTT,CASSLRPTDAQYF
-,TRBJ2-1,-,TRBV5-5,TGTGCCAGCAGCTTGACTAGCACGGAGCAGTTCTTC,CASSLTSTEQFF
TRBD1,TRBJ2-7,-,TRBV29-1,TGCAGCGTTGGGGGGACAGGAACCAACTACGAGCAGTACTTC,CSVGGTGTNYEQYF
-,TRBJ2-7,once,TRBV3-1,TGTGCCAGCAGCCACTCGGGGCAAGGGAAAATCACCTACGGGCAGTACTTC,CASSHSGQGKITYGQYF
-,TRBJ2-5,-,TRBV7-2,TGTGCCAGCAGACCGGGTGGTTTAACGGGGGAGACCCAGTACTTC,CASRPGGLTGETQYF
-,TRBJ2-3,once,TRBV6-1,TGTGCCAGCATCACCGGGACTAGCACAGATACGCAGTATTTT,CASITGTSTDTQYF
-,TRBJ2-1,many,TRBV20-1,TGCAGTGCTAGAGCGGGGACGGAGCAGTTCTTC,CSARAGTEQFF
TRBD1,TRBJ1-5,few,TRBV20-1,TGCAGTGCTAGACCCGGGACAGGGTTACATAGCAATCAGCCCCAGCATTTT,CSARPGTGLHSNQPQHF
TRBD1,TRBJ1-2,many,TRBV7-8,TGTGCCAGCAGCCAAGGGGGCACAGGGGTAGGGTATGGCTACACCTTC,CASSQGGTGVGYGYTF
-,TRBJ1-1,few,TRBV7-2,TGTGCCAGCAGCTTAGCCGGGATGGGGCCGACTGAAGCTTTCTTT,CASSLAGMGPTEAFF
-,TRBJ1-4,few,TRBV3-1,TGTGCCAGCGGCGCCCCAGGGAGGGATGAAAAACTGTTTTTT,CASGAPGRDEKLFF
TRBD1,TRBJ2-7,few,TRBV27,TGTGCCAGCAGAAAGCCGGGACAGACCTTCTACGAGCAGTACTTC,CASRKPGQTFYEQYF
TRBD2,TRBJ2-1,-,TRBV20-1,TGCAGTGCTGGGCGGGGGTGGTACAATGAGCAGTTCTTC,CSAGRGWYNEQFF
-,TRBJ2-6,-,TRBV29-1,TGCAGCGTTCCCAACTCTGGGGCCAACGTCCTGACTTTC,CSVPNSGANVLTF
-,TRBJ1-4,-,TRBV7-8,TGTGCCAGCAGCTTAGCGCCAAGGCGGGGAAAACTGTTTTTT,CASSLAPRRGKLFF
TRBD2,TRBJ2-1,-,TRBV3-1,TGTGCCAGCAGCCAAGATGGGACTAGCGGGAATGAGCAGTTCTTC,CASSQDGTSGNEQFF
-,TRBJ1-5,many,TRBV7-6,TGTGCCAGCAGCTTAGCGCCACAGGGAAGCAATCAGCCCCAGCATTTT,CASSLAPQGSNQPQHF
TRBD1,TRBJ1-6,few,TRBV30,TGTGCCTGGAGGGGAGGACAGGGTTATAATTCACCCCTCCACTTT,CAWRGGQGYNSPLHF
-,TRBJ2-3,-,TRBV7-9,TGTGCCAGCAGCTCTTCTCTAGACCTCACAGATACGCAGTATTTT,CASSSSLDLTDTQYF